One sample yielded the 9 T cell receptor beta chains listed below, sequenced in a study of spatial heterogeneity in lung cancer. Sample time point: sample taken at primary tumor resection. Without sorting, whole RNA was sequenced from tumor, nontumor lung or frozen PBMC. One entry per CDR3 protein, called by TCRdb with MiXCR from the 5' RACE reads. The table has roughly 60,000 distinct CDR3 sequences, about 8% seen once. The source was PBMCs, collected at surgery. These receptors were taken from a female donor with early-stage non-small cell lung cancer.

This clonotype occurred many times. The V gene is TRBV5-1, the J gene TRBJ1-2; weak D call: TRBD1 (6 bases). The CDR3 is 15 amino acids. The germline V gene has CDR1 SGHRS and CDR2 YFSETQ. Trimming pared 4 bases from V and 4 bases from J, leaving 17 bases between. The CDR3: CASSVDSGGPYGYTF. CDR3 in DNA: TGCGCCAGCAGCGTAGACTCCGGGGGCCCCTATGGCTACACCTTC.

This clonotype was counted a few times. J is TRBJ2-7 and V is TRBV3-1, with a tentative D call TRBD1 (6 bases). Between the trimmed V and J ends, which lost 0 bases and 3 bases, there was a span of 12 bases. The germline V gene has CDR1 LGHDT and CDR2 YNNKEL (reference sequence). This CDR3 spans 15 amino acids. The CDR3 sequence is CASSQDLQGFYEQYF. In DNA form, the CDR3 reads TGTGCCAGCAGCCAAGACCTACAGGGATTCTACGAGCAGTACTTC.

This clonotype was seen many times. The chain uses TRBV20-1 and TRBJ2-3, with 9 bases fitting TRBD2. The CDR3 runs 15 residues. V lost 5 bases to trimming and J lost 4 bases; unmatched junction nucleotides: 10. Germline V gives CDR1 DFQATT, CDR2 SNEGSKA (reference sequence). In DNA, the CDR3 is TGCAGTGCTCCCAAGGGGCTAGCGGGGTCAGATACGCAGTATTTT. Translated: CSAPKGLAGSDTQYF.

The sample holds many counts of this clonotype. J is TRBJ2-6 and V is TRBV5-1; D might be TRBD1 (6 bases). Trimming left V 0 bases short and J 0 bases short, with 13 bases between. CDR3 length: 18 amino acids. Germline assignment: CDR1 SGHRS and CDR2 YFSETQ. CDR3 residues: CASSLVGTPLSGANVLTF. The DNA of the CDR3 is TGCGCCAGCAGCTTGGTAGGGACACCCCTCTCTGGGGCCAACGTCCTGACTTTC.

This clonotype has more than one count but fewer than ten. The V gene is TRBV5-5, the J gene TRBJ2-1; D remains ambiguous. The CDR3 loop spans 14 amino acids. Trimming cost V 4 bases and J 4 bases, with 12 bases left between them. From germline, CDR1 is SGHKS and CDR2 YYEKEE (reference sequence). The CDR3 spells CASSPGIVYNEQFF. CDR3 nucleotides: TGTGCCAGCAGCCCTGGAATAGTATACAATGAGCAGTTCTTC.

This clonotype was counted only a few times. The V and J genes are TRBV6-5 and TRBJ2-7; 11 bases fit TRBD2. Germline lookup yields CDR1 MNHEY and CDR2 SVGAGI. The CDR3 is 14 amino acids. The junction had 3 bases not matched to a gene; V was cut back by 5 bases and J by 3 bases. The CDR3 DNA is TGTGCCAGCAGTCCCACTAGCGGGGGCTACGAGCAGTACGTC. Residues: CASSPTSGGYEQYV.

At least ten counts were recorded for this clonotype. The chain joins TRBV20-1 to TRBJ2-7, with 8 nucleotides matching TRBD2. With 1 base clipped from V and 4 bases from J, the junction kept 6 bases outside the gene matches. CDR1 and CDR2 (germline): DFQATT, SNEGSKA (reference sequence). CDR3 length: 14 residues. In DNA, the CDR3 is TGCAGTGCTAGAGGGGGGTCTAGCGGGTACGAGCAGTACGTC. Translated, it gives CSARGGSSGYEQYV.

This clonotype was seen repeatedly, ten times or more. The J gene is TRBJ2-5, the V gene TRBV9; perhaps D is TRBD1 or TRBD2 (6 bases each). Trimming took off 1 base at V and 5 bases at J, with 15 bases between the two ends. This CDR3 has 15 amino acids. The germline CDR1 and CDR2 sequences are SGDLS and YYNGEE. CDR3: CASSVLGGHGETQYF. For the CDR3, the DNA is TGTGCCAGCAGCGTATTGGGGGGCCATGGGGAGACCCAGTACTTC.

V is TRBV25-1 and J is TRBJ1-5; D might be TRBD1 (6 bases). The CDR3 is 17 amino acids. Germline V gene lookup returns CDR1 MGHDK and CDR2 SYGVNS. The V gene lost 1 base and the J gene lost 5 bases, with 18 bases spanning the gap. CDR3 nucleotide sequence: TGTGCCAGCAGTGAATCCGGGGCCCAGGGGAGGGATCAGCCCCAGCATTTT. This translates into CASSESGAQGRDQPQHF.